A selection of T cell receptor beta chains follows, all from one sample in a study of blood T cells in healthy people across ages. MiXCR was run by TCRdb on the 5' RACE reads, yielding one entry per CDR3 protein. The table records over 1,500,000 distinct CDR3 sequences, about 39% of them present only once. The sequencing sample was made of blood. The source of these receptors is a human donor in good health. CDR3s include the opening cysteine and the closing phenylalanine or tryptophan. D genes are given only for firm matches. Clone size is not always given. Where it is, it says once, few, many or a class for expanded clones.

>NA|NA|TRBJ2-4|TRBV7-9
TGTGCCAGCAGCTTAGTAGGGACAAGATCGGGAAACATTCAGTACTTC
CASSLVGTRSGNIQYF
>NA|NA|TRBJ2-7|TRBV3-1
TGTGCCAGCAGCCAAGTTGGGGCACCTTACGAGCAGTACTTC
CASSQVGAPYEQYF
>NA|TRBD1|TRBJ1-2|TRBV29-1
TGCAGCGTTGCCTGGGACAGGGATTATGGCTACACCTTC
CSVAWDRDYGYTF
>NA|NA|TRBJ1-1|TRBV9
TGTGCCAGTTCTAATGGTCGGGAGAACACTGAAGCTTTCTTT
CASSNGRENTEAFF
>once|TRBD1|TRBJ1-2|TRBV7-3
TGTGCCAGCAGCAAAAGCCCGGGACAGGGGGCTTTTAACTATGGCTACACCTTC
CASSKSPGQGAFNYGYTF
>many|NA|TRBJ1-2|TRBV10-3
TGTGCCATCAGTGAGGAACGGGGGAGCTATGGCTACACCTTC
CAISEERGSYGYTF
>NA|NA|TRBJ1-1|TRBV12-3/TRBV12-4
TGTGCCAGCACCGACAGAGCGAACACTGAAGCTTTCTTT
CASTDRANTEAFF
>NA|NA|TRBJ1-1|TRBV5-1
TGCGCCAGCAGCTTGGCCGAAATGGTGGCGAACACTGAAGCTTTCTTT
CASSLAEMVANTEAFF
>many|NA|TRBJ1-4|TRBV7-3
TGTGCCAGCAGCCTAACAGGGAGGGGCGGGGAAAAACTGTTTTTT
CASSLTGRGGEKLFF
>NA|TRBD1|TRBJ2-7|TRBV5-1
TGCGCCAGCAGCTTACTCCCCGGGACAGGCTCCTACGAGCAGTACTTC
CASSLLPGTGSYEQYF
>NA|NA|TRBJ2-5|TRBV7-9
TGTGCCAGCAGCTTAGCCCCGAAAGAGACCCAGTACTTC
CASSLAPKETQYF
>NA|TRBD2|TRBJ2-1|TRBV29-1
TGCAGCGTTCCTAGGACTAGCGGGGGGTCGTTCCCCTACGAGCAGTTCTTC
CSVPRTSGGSFPYEQFF
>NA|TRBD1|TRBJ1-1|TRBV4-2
TGTGCCAGCAGCCAAGATTTGAGGGGGCTTCTTGAAGCTTTCTTT
CASSQDLRGLLEAFF
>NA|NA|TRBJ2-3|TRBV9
TGTGCCAGCAGCGTAGAGAAGTCCGATACGCAGTATTTT
CASSVEKSDTQYF
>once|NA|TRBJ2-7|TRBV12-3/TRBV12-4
TGTGCCAGCAGTTTCGGGACGAGGCGCGAGCAGTACTTC
CASSFGTRREQYF
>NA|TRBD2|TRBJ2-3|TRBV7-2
TGTGCCAGCGGACTAGAAAGTAGGGATACGCAGTATTTT
CASGLESRDTQYF
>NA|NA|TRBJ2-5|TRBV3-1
TGTGCCAGCAGCCAAGACCTAGTGGGACAAGAGACCCGGTACTTC
CASSQDLVGQETRYF
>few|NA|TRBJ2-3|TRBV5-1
TGCGCCAGCAGCTGGACAGGAAGGGGGGCCGATACGCAGTATTTT
CASSWTGRGADTQYF
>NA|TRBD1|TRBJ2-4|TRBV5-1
TGCGCCAGCAGCGTGGAGACAGGGGGCGCTTCCTACGGGCAGTACTTC
CASSVETGGASYGQYF
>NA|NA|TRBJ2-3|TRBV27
TGTGCCAGCACATCCCAGTCCGATACGCAGTATTTT
CASTSQSDTQYF
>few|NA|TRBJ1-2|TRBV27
TGTGCCAGCAGTTTAGGGTCAGGGGATCAAGGCTACACCTTC
CASSLGSGDQGYTF
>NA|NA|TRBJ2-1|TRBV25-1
TGTGCCAGCAGTGGTCCGGGACCCAAATCCTACAATGAGCAGTTCTTC
CASSGPGPKSYNEQFF
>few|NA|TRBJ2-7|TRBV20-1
TGCAGTGCTAGACAGGGGGGAAGGTACGAGCAGTACTTC
CSARQGGRYEQYF
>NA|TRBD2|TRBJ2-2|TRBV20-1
TGCAGTGCTAGACTAAGACTAGCGGGGGGTACGGGGGAGCTGTTTTTT
CSARLRLAGGTGELFF
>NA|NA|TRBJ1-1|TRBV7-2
TGTGCCAGCAGTTCAAACCCGGGTCACATTGAAGCTTTCTTT
CASSSNPGHIEAFF
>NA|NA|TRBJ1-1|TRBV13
TGTGCCAGCAGCATCTGGACTGAAGCTTTCTTT
CASSIWTEAFF
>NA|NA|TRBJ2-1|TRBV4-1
TGCGCCAGCAGCCTCCCCAGCCTATCGGGTGAGATTTACAATGAGCAGTTCTTC
CASSLPSLSGEIYNEQFF
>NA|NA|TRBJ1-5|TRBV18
TGTGCCAGCTCACGTGGGGGTAGGGATCAGCCCCAGCATTTT
CASSRGGRDQPQHF
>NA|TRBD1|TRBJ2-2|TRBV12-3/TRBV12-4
TGTGCCAGCAGTCCAAGACAGGGGGAAACCGGGGAGCTGTTTTTT
CASSPRQGETGELFF
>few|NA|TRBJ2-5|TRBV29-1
TGCAGCGTAGAGATGATCCCGGAGACCCAGTACTTC
CSVEMIPETQYF
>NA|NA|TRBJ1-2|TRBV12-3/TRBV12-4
TGTGCCAGCAGTTTTAGTGGTGCGGGCTACACCTTC
CASSFSGAGYTF
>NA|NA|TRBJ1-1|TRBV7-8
TGTGCCAGCAGCTTAGCGCGTGTGCGGGTTAGGAACACTGAAGCTTTCTTT
CASSLARVRVRNTEAFF
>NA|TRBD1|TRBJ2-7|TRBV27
TGTGCCAGCAGCTTGGGACAGACCCCCTACGAGCAGTACTTC
CASSLGQTPYEQYF
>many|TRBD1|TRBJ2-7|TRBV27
TGTGCCAGCAGTGCTCATACAGGGGTTTCCTACGAGCAGTACTTC
CASSAHTGVSYEQYF
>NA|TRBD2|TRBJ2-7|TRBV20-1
TGCAGTGCTAGAGATCCGGCGGGGGGCTCCTACAATGAGCAGTACTTC
CSARDPAGGSYNEQYF
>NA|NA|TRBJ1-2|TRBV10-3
TGTGCCACCGGAGGTGGTACAGGGACGGACTATGGCTACACCTTC
CATGGGTGTDYGYTF
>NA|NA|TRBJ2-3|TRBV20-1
TGCAGTGCTAGTTCGAATTCAGGAGATACGCAGTATTTT
CSASSNSGDTQYF
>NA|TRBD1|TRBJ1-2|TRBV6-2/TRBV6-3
TGTGCCAGCACGTCCTGGCAGGGGGCCGACTATGGCTACACCTTC
CASTSWQGADYGYTF
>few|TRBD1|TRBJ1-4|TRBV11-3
TGTGCCAGCAGCAAGCCACAGGGGCGGGGGAATGAAAAACTGTTTTTT
CASSKPQGRGNEKLFF
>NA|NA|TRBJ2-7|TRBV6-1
TGTGCCAGCAGTGGAACGGTGGCAGGGGCCTTTGAGCAGTACTTC
CASSGTVAGAFEQYF
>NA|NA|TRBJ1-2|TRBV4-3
TGCGCCAGCAGCCAAGACCTGTCCGGGGGCCTATCCTATGGCTACACCTTC
CASSQDLSGGLSYGYTF
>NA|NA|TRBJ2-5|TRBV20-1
TGCAGTGCTAGCTCTGGGGGGTATTTTGAAGAGACCCAGTACTTC
CSASSGGYFEETQYF